The 25 T cell receptor beta chains reported below all come from one sample, sequenced in a study of blood T cells in healthy people across ages. A second PCR, run for roughly 7 to 11 cycles, used a sample-barcoded 5' primer plus a J-beta primer mix. TCRdb re-analysed the 5' RACE reads in MiXCR, keeping a single row per CDR3 protein. This sample has fewer than 900,000 distinct CDR3 sequences, with around 48% found just once. Sequenced input: blood. The receptor set was obtained from a woman aged 60-75 years in good health.

In its sample, this clonotype was seen a few times. V gene TRBV7-2 combines with J gene TRBJ2-7; 12 bases agree with TRBD2. The V and J ends lost 5 bases and 6 bases, in that order; junction bases with no gene match: 5. CDR1 is SGHTA and CDR2 is FQGNSA in the germline V gene. CDR3 length: 14 residues. The CDR3 region has the DNA TGTGCCAGCAGCACGACTAGCGGGAGCCTCGAGCAGTACTTC. It yields the protein CASSTTSGSLEQYF.

A remark on this clonotype: The germline gene is not matched at one end of the junction; a read error may be the cause. The chain recombines TRBV12-3 or TRBV12-4 with TRBJ1-1; perhaps TRBD1 as D (6 bases). The CDR3 runs to 16 residues. The CDR3 loop is CAGSPPPGGANTEAFF. The CDR3 nucleotides are TGTGCCGGCAGTCCCCCCCCCGGGGGGGCGAACACTGAAGCTTTCTTT.

The V call is TRBV24-1, the J call TRBJ2-1; perhaps TRBD1 as D (5 bases). The end of the DNA fits TRBJ2-7 better, so the J call may be wrong. Germline V gene data show CDR1 as KGHDR and CDR2 as SFDVKD. The CDR3 is 19 residues long. The CDR3 coding sequence is TGTGCCACCAGTGATCCCACCCCACTGGACACAACAAGTTACAATGAGCAGTACTTC. This sequence encodes CATSDPTPLDTTSYNEQYF.

The chain joins TRBV20-1 to TRBJ2-5; the D gene is possibly TRBD2 (5 bases). V was cut by 5 bases and J by 11 bases, with 24 bases left in between. The CDR3 has 14 residues. Germline V gene sequence: CDR1 DFQATT, CDR2 SNEGSKA (reference sequence). CDR3 amino acids: CSAEAEEPNNEQYF. The CDR3 bases are TGCAGTGCTGAAGCGGAGGAACCTAACAATGAGCAGTACTTC.

V usage is TRBV4-3 and J usage is TRBJ2-7, with 10 bases fitting TRBD1. In germline, CDR1 is LGHNA, CDR2 YSLEER. CDR3 length: 16 residues. Trimming cost V 3 bases and J 3 bases; bases outside gene matches: 8. CDR3 residues: CASSQSTGGSLYEQYF. The CDR3, as DNA: TGCGCCAGCAGCCAGTCGACAGGGGGCTCCCTCTACGAGCAGTACTTC.

This clonotype was detected only a few times. This chain joins TRBV12-3 or TRBV12-4 and TRBJ2-3; TRBD2 is a possible D gene (6 bases). V dropped 1 base and J dropped 2 bases, with 10 bases sitting between them. This CDR3 is built from 15 residues. The CDR3 coding sequence is TGTGCCAGCAGTTTAGAGGGACTTTCCACAGATACGCAGTATTTT. This codes for CASSLEGLSTDTQYF.

This clonotype occurred a few times. V gene TRBV3-1 combines with J gene TRBJ2-1, with D uncertain. The V gene's germline CDR1 is LGHDT and CDR2 YNNKEL (reference sequence). This CDR3 is built from 11 residues. Trimming took 5 bases from V and 7 from J, leaving 6 bases between them. The DNA of the CDR3 is TGTGCCAGCAGCGAGTCGAATGAGCAGTTCTTC. Translated: CASSESNEQFF.

In regard to this clonotype: This clone may be a read error of a much larger clone one base away. The chain recombines TRBV11-1 with TRBJ1-2; D call uncertain. This CDR3 is built from 13 residues. CDR1 and CDR2 (germline): SGHAT, FQDESV (reference sequence). V was clipped by 1 base and J by 2 bases, with 5 bases between them. The CDR3 bases are TGTGCCAGCAGCTTAGACAAGAACTATGGCTACACCTTC. The encoded protein is CASSLDKNYGYTF. The full variable domain, with the rest looked up from reference TRBV11-1 and TRBJ1-2, is EAEVAQSPRYKITEKSQAVAFWCDPISGHATLYWYRQILGQGPELLVQFQDESVVDDSQLPKDRFSAERLKGVDSTLKIQPAELGDSAMYLCASSLDKNYGYTFGSGTRLTVV.

The J gene is TRBJ2-1, the V gene TRBV20-1; a weak D match, TRBD2 (5 bases). CDR3 length: 11 amino acids. Germline CDR1 reads DFQATT; CDR2 reads SNEGSKA (reference sequence). Trimming removed 6 bases at V and 5 bases at J, with 8 bases between. CDR3 coding DNA: TGCAGTGCCCAGAGGGACAATGAGCAGTTCTTC. It is translated as CSAQRDNEQFF.

The V and J genes are TRBV29-1 and TRBJ2-1, with 7 bases that match TRBD2. The CDR3 is 15 amino acids. Germline values: CDR1 SQVTM, CDR2 ANQGSEA. After removal of 7 bases from V and 7 bases from J, the junction contained 16 bases not matched to a gene. The CDR3 region is CSAGGRGGRENEQFF. The CDR3 DNA reads as TGCAGCGCGGGCGGAAGAGGCGGGAGAGAGAATGAGCAGTTCTTC.

The rearrangement uses TRBV5-6 and TRBJ1-2; 10 bases fit TRBD1. This CDR3 region has 16 residues. The germline V gene encodes CDR1 SGHDT and CDR2 YYEEEE. V lost 3 bases, J lost 4 bases, and 9 bases stayed unmatched. The CDR3 DNA follows: TGTGCCAGCAGCTCTTCGACAGGGGGCAACGGCTATGGCTACACCTTC. Translation: CASSSSTGGNGYGYTF.

This clonotype showed up just a few times. The gene calls are TRBV28 and TRBJ2-7, with TRBD1 matching 8 bases. This CDR3 spans 12 amino acids. The V segment lost 6 bases and the J segment 5 bases; nucleotides outside the gene matches: 3. The germline V gene encodes CDR1 MDHEN and CDR2 SYDVKM. The CDR3 DNA is TGTGCCAGCAGCGACAGGGGCCACGAGCAGTACTTC. This translates into CASSDRGHEQYF. The whole variable domain, filled in from reference TRBV28 and TRBJ2-7, reads DVKVTQSSRYLVKRTGEKVFLECVQDMDHENMFWYRQDPGLGLRLIYFSYDVKMKEKGDIPEGYSVSREKKERFSLILESASTNQTSMYLCASSDRGHEQYFGPGTRLTVT.

This clonotype was detected once. The junction departs from germline at one end; a sequencing error may be responsible. The chain joins TRBV28 to TRBJ1-2; no clear D gene. The CDR3 loop spans 13 amino acids. The germline gives CDR1 MDHEN, CDR2 SYDVKM. The CDR3 loop is CAIKGVTNYGYTF. DNA for the CDR3: TGCGCAATAAAAGGAGTCACGAATTATGGCTACACCTTC.

This sequence joins TRBV28 and TRBJ2-3; 9 nucleotides agree with TRBD2. With 3 bases clipped from V and 2 bases from J, the junction kept 6 bases outside the gene matches. Per the germline V gene, CDR1 is MDHEN and CDR2 is SYDVKM. The CDR3 is 16 amino acids. The CDR3 DNA follows: TGTGCCAGCAGTTTTAATAGCGGGAGAGTCACAGATACGCAGTATTTT. Its protein is CASSFNSGRVTDTQYF.

The chain joins TRBV2 to TRBJ1-2; 7 bases agree with TRBD1. Germline CDR1 and CDR2: SNHLY and FYNNEI. This CDR3 is 13 amino acids long. With 6 bases clipped from V and 8 bases from J, the junction kept 9 bases outside the gene matches. CDR3 DNA: TGTGCCAGCAGGGACCAGGGGGTAGAGGGCTACACCTTC. Its translation is CASRDQGVEGYTF.

The rearrangement uses TRBV7-9 and TRBJ2-1; the D is unclear. In germline, CDR1 is SEHNR, CDR2 FQNEAQ (reference sequence). With 1 base removed from V and 0 bases from J, the gap between germline ends came to 13 bases. The CDR3 is 17 amino acids. For the CDR3, the DNA is TGTGCCAGCAGCTTAGAGACGCAGAGGAGCTCCTACAATGAGCAGTTCTTC. Translation gives CASSLETQRSSYNEQFF.

This sequence joins TRBV29-1 and TRBJ2-5; weak D call: TRBD2 (6 bases). Germline V gene sequence: CDR1 SQVTM, CDR2 ANQGSEA. Trimming pared 1 base from V and 13 bases from J, leaving 19 bases between. This CDR3 contains 13 residues. The DNA of the CDR3 is TGCAGCGTTGAAGTTAAACGGGACTCCAGGATGTACTTC. This gives the protein CSVEVKRDSRMYF. Filled out from reference TRBV29-1 and TRBJ2-5, the complete variable domain reads SAVISQKPSRDICQRGTSLTIQCQVDSQVTMMFWYRQQPGQSLTLIATANQGSEATYESGFVIDKFPISRPNLTFSTLTVSNMSPEDSSIYLCSVEVKRDSRMYFGPGTRLLVL.

This chain uses TRBV3-1 with TRBJ2-4; D call uncertain. The CDR3 spans 15 residues. Between the trimmed V and J ends, which lost 4 bases and 1 base, there was a span of 11 bases. Germline V gene lookup returns CDR1 LGHDT and CDR2 YNNKEL (reference sequence). The CDR3 sequence is CASSRSERAKNIQYF. In DNA, the CDR3 is TGTGCCAGCAGCCGCTCAGAGAGGGCCAAAAACATTCAGTACTTC.

Remarks on this clonotype: A junction end diverges from the germline sequence, so it may reflect a read error. This chain joins TRBV4-3 and TRBJ2-7; unclear D gene. The CDR3 is 15 residues long. The germline gives CDR1 LGHNA, CDR2 YSLEER. The CDR3 loop is CANSQDWDRIGEQYF. CDR3 DNA: TGCGCCAACAGCCAAGATTGGGATAGGATTGGGGAGCAGTACTTC.

Here the CDR3 reads CASGRGGEQSEQYF. In nucleotides, the CDR3 is TGTGCCAGCGGCCGGGGGGGAGAGCAGAGCGAGCAGTACTTC. This chain uses TRBV7-6 with TRBJ2-7; TRBD2 aligns across 8 bases. Germline V gives CDR1 SGHVS, CDR2 FNYEAQ. The CDR3 length is 14 residues. V lost 8 bases to trimming and J lost 6 bases; unmatched junction nucleotides: 12.

This clonotype turned up a few times. V and J are TRBV7-2 and TRBJ2-4; D not resolved. CDR1 and CDR2 from the germline V gene are SGHTA and FQGNSA. The CDR3 has 13 residues. V lost 6 bases, J lost 14 bases, and 20 bases lay in between. CDR3 DNA sequence: TGTGCCAGCAGACCCTATACCGAGCGAGAGGAGTACTTC. Its protein product is CASRPYTEREEYF.

The V call is TRBV6-6, the J call TRBJ1-4; D call uncertain. The V gene lost 4 bases and the J gene lost 5 bases, with 2 bases spanning the gap. The CDR3 covers 11 residues. From germline, CDR1 is MNHNY and CDR2 SVGAGI (reference sequence). The CDR3 region has the DNA TGTGCCAGCAGTTCGAATGAAAAACTGTTTTTT. Translating gives CASSSNEKLFF.

This clonotype was observed a few times. The V call is TRBV18, the J call TRBJ2-6; D is possibly TRBD1 (6 bases). In germline, CDR1 is KGHSH, CDR2 LQKENI. The CDR3 is 19 amino acids. With 0 bases removed from V and 0 bases from J, the gap between germline ends came to 15 bases. The DNA of the CDR3 is TGTGCCAGCTCACCACCCGGGACATTTTACAACTCTGGGGCCAACGTCCTGACTTTC. Translated, it gives CASSPPGTFYNSGANVLTF.

The chain has TRBV7-2 and TRBJ2-7; D remains unclear. Germline loops: CDR1 SGHTA, CDR2 FQGNSA. V was trimmed by 5 bases and J by 4 bases, leaving 12 bases between them. This CDR3 has 13 amino acids. The CDR3 loop is CASSRSFNYEQYF. The CDR3 coding sequence is TGTGCCAGCAGCAGGTCCTTCAATTACGAGCAGTACTTC. The variable domain in full, with the rest retrieved from reference TRBV7-2 and TRBJ2-7, is GAGVSQSPSNKVTEKGKDVELRCDPISGHTALYWYRQSLGQGLEFLIYFQGNSAPDKSGLPSDRFSAERTGGSVSTLTIQRTQQEDSAVYLCASSRSFNYEQYFGPGTRLTVT.

This clonotype showed up just a few times. This chain connects TRBV29-1 to TRBJ2-3; 8 nucleotides agree with TRBD2. The V gene end was trimmed by 1 base and the J gene end by 1 base; junction bases not matched to a gene: 4. The CDR3 length is 15 residues. Germline CDR1 reads SQVTM; CDR2 reads ANQGSEA. CDR3 loop: CSVEVSGIGTDTQYF. The CDR3 DNA reads TGCAGCGTTGAAGTTAGCGGGATCGGCACAGATACGCAGTATTTT.